These T cell receptor beta chains were read from a single sample in a study of HIV-infected patients and healthy controls. TCRdb reprocessed the 5' RACE reads via MiXCR and lists one record per CDR3 protein. In the table there are 10,000 to 11,000 distinct CDR3 sequences, nearly 6% of which are singletons. The sample consisted of blood, taken during antiretroviral therapy. Source of these receptors: an adult with HIV infection. The donor label of this sample is uncertain. Each CDR3 is given with its conserved first and last residue. D genes are given only for firm matches. Size is stated for part of the rows, as once, few or many counts, or as a class when the clone is expanded.

clone size	CDR3 length	V gene	J gene	D gene	CDR3 DNA	CDR3 protein
many	14	TRBV29-1	TRBJ1-1	NA	TGCAGCGTGAGGGCCTACAGCATGAACACTGAAGCTTTCTTT	CSVRAYSMNTEAFF
many	16	TRBV7-8	TRBJ2-1	NA	TGTGCCAGCAGCTTTAATTCAAGGAGCTCCTACAATGAGCAGTTCTTC	CASSFNSRSSYNEQFF
many	13	TRBV6-2/TRBV6-3	TRBJ2-7	NA	TGTGCCAGCAGTTTCGGAGCTATGTTCGAGCAGTACTTC	CASSFGAMFEQYF
many	14	TRBV6-2/TRBV6-3	TRBJ2-5	TRBD2	TGTGCCAGCAGCCGACTAGCGGGGCGGGAGACCCAGTACTTC	CASSRLAGRETQYF
medium-sized	10	TRBV7-8	TRBJ2-1	NA	TGTGCCAGCAGCTTCAGGGAGCAGTTCTTC	CASSFREQFF
few	17	TRBV19	TRBJ2-4	NA	TGTGCCAGTAGTACGTCCAGGGGGGGTGGCTCCAAAAACATTCAGTACTTC	CASSTSRGGGSKNIQYF
many	17	TRBV20-1	TRBJ1-5	NA	TGCAGTGCTAGAGGGTACAGAATTTCGGGGGGCAATCAGCCCCAGCATTTT	CSARGYRISGGNQPQHF
many	13	TRBV20-1	TRBJ1-2	NA	TGCAGTGCTAGAAGGCAGGATGGCTATGGCTACACCTTC	CSARRQDGYGYTF
many	15	TRBV6-5	TRBJ1-1	NA	TGTGCCAGCAGTTATTTTGGGACCGCGGACACTGAAGCTTTCTTT	CASSYFGTADTEAFF
many	14	TRBV2	TRBJ2-7	NA	TGTGCCAGCAGTGAAGGGACACCGCGGACGGGGCAGTACTTC	CASSEGTPRTGQYF
many	14	TRBV12-3/TRBV12-4	TRBJ1-5	NA	TGTGCCAGCAGTTTAGCGCAGAGTTATCAGCCCCAGCATTTT	CASSLAQSYQPQHF
few	14	TRBV12-3/TRBV12-4	TRBJ2-7	TRBD1	TGTGCCAGCAGTGGGACAGGAGGTATCTACGAGCAGTACTTC	CASSGTGGIYEQYF
many	15	TRBV7-8	TRBJ2-3	TRBD2	TGTGCCAGCAGCAAACGGGGGGGCTCAACAGATACGCAGTATTTT	CASSKRGGSTDTQYF
few	13	TRBV7-6	TRBJ1-1	NA	TGTGCCAGCAGACCCTCACCGGCCACTGAAGCTTTCTTT	CASRPSPATEAFF
large	15	TRBV6-5	TRBJ2-5	NA	TGTGCCAGCAGTTACTTGCCGGGGTCCCAAGAGACCCAGTACTTC	CASSYLPGSQETQYF
many	14	TRBV4-1	TRBJ2-1	NA	TGCGCCAGCAGCCAAGATAATACTCACAATGAGCAGTTCTTC	CASSQDNTHNEQFF
many	14	TRBV29-1	TRBJ1-1	NA	TGCAGCGTTGAAGAAGATTGGGGGATTGGAACTGCTTTCTTT	CSVEEDWGIGTAFF
NA	11	TRBV12-3/TRBV12-4	TRBJ2-1	NA	TGTGCCAGCACCCCCGACAATGAGCAGTTCTTC	CASTPDNEQFF
many	17	TRBV9	TRBJ1-1	NA	TGTGCCAGCAGCGTAGTTCCAGCGGGCGGGGCCGGTAATAAAGCTTTCTTT	CASSVVPAGGAGNKAFF
NA	16	TRBV24-1	TRBJ2-1	TRBD1	TGTGCCACCAGTGATCCCGCCCGGACAGGGAAGGATGAGCAGTTCTTC	CATSDPARTGKDEQFF
many	12	TRBV5-1	TRBJ1-1	NA	TGCGCCAGCAGCGCGGGTTTGACTGAAGCTTTCTTT	CASSAGLTEAFF
medium-sized	14	TRBV6-5	TRBJ1-4	NA	TGTGCCAGCAGTTACTCCTCCGGAGATGAAAAACTGTTTTTT	CASSYSSGDEKLFF
many	13	TRBV5-6	TRBJ1-2	NA	TGTGCCAGCAGCTTGGTTGCTAACTATGGCTACACCTTC	CASSLVANYGYTF
many	14	TRBV6-5	TRBJ1-2	NA	TGTGCCAGCACCCCTGTAGTGGGAAACTATGGCTACACCTTC	CASTPVVGNYGYTF
NA	15	TRBV12-3/TRBV12-4	TRBJ1-2	NA	TGTGCCAGCTCCCGGGGGGGGAAGCATCTAGGGGGCTACACCTTC	CASSRGGKHLGGYTF
NA	15	TRBV5-6	TRBJ2-5	TRBD2	TGTGCCAGCAGCGGGACTAGCGGACCTCAAGAGACCCAGTACTTC	CASSGTSGPQETQYF
many	14	TRBV7-9	TRBJ2-3	NA	TGTGCCAGCAGCTGGGAGTATGGGACAGATACGCAGTATTTT	CASSWEYGTDTQYF
medium-sized	16	TRBV4-3	TRBJ1-5	NA	TGCGCCAGCAGCCAAGATATTCAGGTCGGCAATCAGCCCCAGCATTTT	CASSQDIQVGNQPQHF
medium-sized	14	TRBV20-1	TRBJ2-6	NA	TGCAGTGCTAGCGGGGGATATGGGGCCAACGTCCTGACTTTC	CSASGGYGANVLTF
many	15	TRBV7-3	TRBJ2-3	NA	TGTGCCAGCAGCATCCGGGCCTGGGGGACAGATACGCAGTATTTT	CASSIRAWGTDTQYF
NA	16	TRBV7-9	TRBJ2-7	TRBD2	TGTGCCAGCAGCAGGACTAGCGGGGGCAGCTCCTACGAGCAGTACTTC	CASSRTSGGSSYEQYF
NA	11	TRBV29-1	TRBJ2-7	NA	TGCAGCGTCCTTAGGGGGTACGAGCAGTACTTC	CSVLRGYEQYF
many	15	TRBV7-9	TRBJ2-5	NA	TGTGCCAGCAGCTTCCAGCCAGGACAGCAAGAGACCCAGTACTTC	CASSFQPGQQETQYF
many	17	TRBV18	TRBJ1-1	NA	TGTGCCAGCTCACCCAGACAGGACCCTTACTATGACACTGAAGCTTTCTTT	CASSPRQDPYYDTEAFF
medium-sized	15	TRBV19	TRBJ1-1	TRBD1	TGTGCCAGCCAAGACAGGGGGCGCAGTTACACTGAAGCTTTCTTT	CASQDRGRSYTEAFF
medium-sized	16	TRBV4-2	TRBJ2-7	NA	TGTGCCAGCAGCCAAGATTGGATCGGGTCCGGGAACGAGCAGTACTTC	CASSQDWIGSGNEQYF
many	14	TRBV7-9	TRBJ1-1	NA	TGTGCCAGCAGCGAAATAACAGAGAACACTGAAGCTTTCTTT	CASSEITENTEAFF
many	17	TRBV18	TRBJ2-2	TRBD1	TGTGCCAGCTCACCGCGGACAGGGGGCGCGAACACCGGGGAGCTGTTTTTT	CASSPRTGGANTGELFF
medium-sized	18	TRBV11-2	TRBJ2-7	NA	TGTGCCAGCAGCTCATCGAATACTATTCTGAGCGGGCTTCACGAGCAGTACTTC	CASSSSNTILSGLHEQYF
many	12	TRBV7-6	TRBJ1-2	NA	TGTGCCAGCAGCTTCAACAGCTATGGCTACACCTTC	CASSFNSYGYTF
many	13	TRBV19	TRBJ1-1	NA	TGTGCCAGTAGTATATCCGGTTATACTGAAGCTTTCTTT	CASSISGYTEAFF
NA	14	TRBV19	TRBJ2-4	NA	TGTGCCAGTAGTGGAACCGGGGGCAAAAACATTCAGTACTTC	CASSGTGGKNIQYF